The 28 T cell receptor beta chains listed next were all sequenced from one sample in a study of CD4+ T cells in melanoma. TCRdb keeps only in-frame clones here, not all; method: immunoSEQ multiplex PCR. The sample includes roughly 120,000 clones, approximately 92% of them seen just once. Sequencing was done on a sample of peripheral blood. These receptors all stem from a human donor with melanoma.

The V call is TRBV7-2, the J call TRBJ2-7; a possible D gene is TRBD1 (5 bases). This CDR3 contains 14 residues. V lost 0 bases and J 6 bases, leaving 12 bases between the germline ends. Germline CDR1 and CDR2: SGHTA and FQGNSA. This CDR3 is CASSLARDMLEQYF. DNA for the CDR3: TGTGCCAGCAGCTTAGCCAGGGATATGCTCGAGCAGTACTTC.

This clone was seen only once. The V call is TRBV5-6, the J call TRBJ1-2, with D tentatively TRBD1 (6 bases). Trimming shortened V by 3 bases and J by 4 bases, and 16 bases separated the two germline ends. CDR1 and CDR2 (germline): SGHDT, YYEEEE. The CDR3 length is 15 residues. The CDR3 loop is CASSSGTRSSYGYTF. CDR3 DNA: TGTGCCAGCAGCTCCGGGACACGGAGTTCCTATGGCTACACCTTC.

This chain uses TRBV5-4 with TRBJ2-5; D is unresolved. V was trimmed by 0 bases and J by 5 bases, leaving 11 bases between them. Germline V lookup: CDR1 SGHNT, CDR2 YYREEE (reference sequence). CDR3 length: 14 amino acids. The chain's CDR3 is CASSLDLGMETQYF. CDR3 DNA sequence: TGTGCCAGCAGCTTGGACCTGGGAATGGAGACCCAGTACTTC. The full variable domain, its missing parts supplied by reference TRBV5-4 and TRBJ2-5, is ETGVTQSPTHLIKTRGQQVTLRCSSQSGHNTVSWYQQALGQGPQFIFQYYREEENGRGNFPPRFSGLQFPNYSSELNVNALELDDSALYLCASSLDLGMETQYFGPGTRLLVL.

The gene calls are TRBV27 and TRBJ2-5; 7 nucleotides match TRBD1. Unmatched junction bases numbered 9, after V lost 6 bases and J lost 2 bases. The CDR3 is 15 amino acids. Germline CDR1 is MNHEY and CDR2 is SMNVEV (reference sequence). In DNA form, the CDR3 reads TGTGCCAGCAGGCGTTCGGGACAGCTTCAAGAGACCCAGTACTTC. It translates to CASRRSGQLQETQYF.

This clone was counted a single time. This sequence joins TRBV6-4 and TRBJ2-3; a weak D match, TRBD1 (5 bases). Trimming cost V 4 bases and J 3 bases, with 8 bases left between them. The germline V gene has CDR1 MRHNA and CDR2 SNTAGT. This CDR3 comprises 13 residues. CDR3 DNA: TGTGCCAGCAGTGTCCAGGGAACAGATACGCAGTATTTT. Translating gives CASSVQGTDTQYF.

This clone was counted once. This chain links TRBV29-1 with TRBJ2-1; D is possibly TRBD1 or TRBD2 (6 bases each). The germline V gene has CDR1 SQVTM and CDR2 ANQGSEA. The germline V and J ends were trimmed by 4 bases and 7 bases, with 17 bases remaining between them. CDR3 size: 14 residues. The CDR3 nucleotides are TGCAGCGTTGGCCTTTCGGGGGCAGATAATGAGCAGTTCTTC. It specifies CSVGLSGADNEQFF.

This chain connects TRBV5-6 to TRBJ2-7; a possible D gene is TRBD1 (5 bases). The germline gives CDR1 SGHDT, CDR2 YYEEEE. V lost 4 bases, J lost 7 bases, and 21 bases lay in between. This CDR3 is built from 15 residues. The CDR3 loop reads CASSPHLGRGGEQYF. The CDR3 bases are TGTGCCAGCAGCCCACACCTGGGTAGGGGTGGTGAGCAGTACTTC.

The CDR3 bases are TGTGCCAGCAGTCTCGACAGGTATTGGACTGAAGCTTTCTTT. It specifies CASSLDRYWTEAFF. The chain links TRBV28 to TRBJ1-1; D may be TRBD1 (6 bases). Trimming removed 5 bases from V and 5 bases from J, with 15 bases in between. Germline V gene data show CDR1 as MDHEN and CDR2 as SYDVKM. The CDR3 spans 14 residues.

V and J are TRBV5-6 and TRBJ1-1; TRBD1 agrees at 7 bases. With V trimmed by 5 bases and J by 0 bases, 7 bases remained unmatched. Germline CDR1 is SGHDT and CDR2 is YYEEEE. This CDR3 spans 15 amino acids. The CDR3 region has the DNA TGTGCCAGCAGTTTATCCGACAGGGTGAACACTGAAGCTTTCTTT. It codes for CASSLSDRVNTEAFF.

The chain has TRBV5-1 and TRBJ1-3; TRBD1 aligns across 8 bases. Germline lookup yields CDR1 SGHRS and CDR2 YFSETQ. This CDR3 is built from 17 residues. Trimming removed 4 bases from V and 0 bases from J; junction bases left unmatched: 9. The CDR3, as DNA: TGCGCCAGCAGCCCTGGGACAGGTCTCCACTCTGGAAACACCATATATTTT. Amino acids: CASSPGTGLHSGNTIYF.

The chain uses TRBV27 and TRBJ2-7; 7 bases map to TRBD2. The CDR3 consists of 14 residues. Germline-derived CDR1 and CDR2 are MNHEY and SMNVEV (reference sequence). The J segment lost 2 bases and the V segment lost 3 bases, leaving 4 bases of the junction unmatched. The CDR3: CASSFRGSAYEQYF. In nucleotides, the CDR3 is TGTGCCAGCAGTTTTCGCGGGAGTGCCTACGAGCAGTACTTC.

The chain carries TRBV29-1 and TRBJ1-2; 8 bases are shared with TRBD1. V lost 6 bases and J lost 7; bases outside the gene matches: 10. The V gene's germline CDR1 is SQVTM and CDR2 ANQGSEA. This CDR3 region has 13 residues. The CDR3 sequence: CSVDGTGTSGYTF. Written as DNA, the CDR3 is TGCAGCGTGGACGGGACAGGAACTTCTGGCTACACCTTC.

The V and J genes are TRBV10-3 and TRBJ2-3; no definite D call. V lost 3 bases and J 2 bases, leaving 12 bases between the germline ends. The length of the CDR3 is 15 residues. The germline CDR1 and CDR2 sequences are ENHRY and SYGVKD. CDR3 loop: CAISEIQRTTDTQYF. The DNA for the CDR3 is TGTGCCATCAGTGAAATCCAGCGAACCACAGATACGCAGTATTTT.

Only one count was recorded for this clone. The chain has TRBV7-9 and TRBJ1-3; D unresolved. This CDR3 is 15 amino acids long. Germline assignment: CDR1 SEHNR and CDR2 FQNEAQ (reference sequence). The V gene lost 0 bases and the J gene lost 0 bases, with 6 bases spanning the gap. CDR3 bases: TGTGCCAGCAGCTTAGCAGACTCCTCTGGAAACACCATATATTTT. Its translation: CASSLADSSGNTIYF.

CDR3 region: CASSLGGGKSTDTQYF. CDR3 sequence (DNA): TGTGCCAGCAGCTTGGGGGGAGGAAAAAGCACAGATACGCAGTATTTT. This sequence joins TRBV5-4 and TRBJ2-3; D is perhaps TRBD2 (6 bases). Trimming took off 0 bases at V and 0 bases at J, with 11 bases between the two ends. The CDR3 contains 16 residues. Looked up from germline, CDR1 is SGHNT and CDR2 is YYREEE (reference sequence).

CDR3 in DNA: TGTGCCAGCAGCTGGAGACAGGGGGCGGCTCAGCCCCAGCATTTT. This sequence encodes CASSWRQGAAQPQHF. The chain joins TRBV5-5 to TRBJ1-5; 10 bases map to TRBD1. The germline V gene encodes CDR1 SGHKS and CDR2 YYEKEE (reference sequence). Unmatched junction bases numbered 6, after V lost 3 bases and J lost 6 bases. The CDR3 is made up of 15 amino acids.

The chain joins TRBV19 to TRBJ2-3; unclear D gene. Looked up from germline, CDR1 is LNHDA and CDR2 is SQIVND (reference sequence). The CDR3 is 12 residues long. V was shortened by 6 bases and J by 4 bases, with 8 bases between the two germline ends. CDR3 sequence reads: CASRVVSDTQYF. DNA of the CDR3: TGTGCCAGTAGAGTGGTTTCAGATACGCAGTATTTT.

The rearrangement uses TRBV5-5 and TRBJ2-1; TRBD2 might be the D (5 bases). The V end was cut by 2 bases, the J end by 0 bases, with 15 bases between. CDR3 length: 17 residues. Germline V gene lookup returns CDR1 SGHKS and CDR2 YYEKEE (reference sequence). In nucleotides, the CDR3 is TGTGCCAGCAGCTTAATAATAGCGATAAGCTCCTACAATGAGCAGTTCTTC. Protein product: CASSLIIAISSYNEQFF.

In its sample, this clone was seen a few times. This chain uses TRBV4-1 with TRBJ2-7; 11 bases agree with TRBD2. The CDR3 consists of 16 residues. V lost 3 bases to trimming and J lost 0 bases; unmatched junction nucleotides: 4. CDR1 and CDR2 from the germline V gene are MGHRA and YSYEKL. CDR3 region: CASSHQTSGISYEQYF. The CDR3 DNA sequence: TGCGCCAGCAGCCACCAGACTAGCGGGATCTCCTACGAGCAGTACTTC.

The chain links TRBV4-2 to TRBJ2-5; TRBD2 matches 8 bases. Trimming took 5 bases from V and 7 from J; bases not matched to a gene: 9. In germline, CDR1 is LGHNA, CDR2 YNFKEQ. There are 14 residues in the CDR3. The CDR3 DNA sequence: TGTGCCAGCAGCTTGCGGGAGGCCGGGGGGACCCAGTACTTC. Residues: CASSLREAGGTQYF.

The chain joins TRBV18 to TRBJ2-7, with D perhaps matching TRBD1 (6 bases). V was trimmed by 4 bases and J by 1 base, leaving 14 bases between them. The V gene's germline CDR1 is KGHSH and CDR2 LQKENI. The CDR3 loop spans 15 amino acids. The CDR3: CASSQRPGESYEQYF. The CDR3 nucleotides are TGTGCCAGCTCACAACGACCAGGGGAGTCCTACGAGCAGTACTTC.

The chain links TRBV11-1 to TRBJ2-3; D not certain. Germline V CDR1 and CDR2: SGHAT, FQDESV (reference sequence). The CDR3 contains 13 residues. Trimming shortened V by 3 bases and J by 6 bases, and 10 bases separated the two germline ends. In nucleotides, the CDR3 is TGTGCCAGCAGCTTCCCCGAGTCGGATACGCAGTATTTT. Protein sequence: CASSFPESDTQYF.

The chain couples TRBV27 to TRBJ2-5; 7 bases match TRBD2. CDR3 length: 15 amino acids. The germline V gene has CDR1 MNHEY and CDR2 SMNVEV (reference sequence). V lost 2 bases and J lost 5; bases outside the gene matches: 8. Written as DNA, the CDR3 is TGTGCCAGCAGTTTACTAGCGGCTAGAACGGAGACCCAGTACTTC. This sequence encodes CASSLLAARTETQYF.

This sequence joins TRBV4-1 and TRBJ2-7, with a weak D call TRBD1 (5 bases). Germline CDR1 and CDR2: MGHRA and YSYEKL. V lost 1 base, J lost 7 bases, and 14 bases lay in between. The CDR3 is 14 amino acids. CDR3 region: CASSQGGSLGEQYF. In nucleotides, the CDR3 is TGCGCCAGCAGCCAAGGGGGCAGCCTGGGGGAGCAGTACTTC.

The chain carries TRBV7-2 and TRBJ1-4, with TRBD1 matching over 7 bases. There are 15 residues in the CDR3. V was pared by 4 bases and J by 3 bases, with 5 bases of the junction left unmatched. The V gene's germline CDR1 is SGHTA and CDR2 FQGNSA. This CDR3 is CASSSTGLPNEKLFF. DNA for the CDR3: TGTGCCAGCAGCTCGACAGGGTTGCCTAATGAAAAACTGTTTTTT.

In this sample, this clone turned up once. The chain uses TRBV4-1 and TRBJ2-1, with no clear D. V was cut by 6 bases and J by 8 bases, with 11 bases left in between. The CDR3 has 12 amino acids. Germline values: CDR1 MGHRA, CDR2 YSYEKL. The CDR3 loop is CASSLPLDEQFF. CDR3 DNA sequence: TGCGCCAGCAGTCTCCCGTTGGATGAGCAGTTCTTC.

CDR3 nucleotide sequence: TGTGCCAGCAGCCACCTGATGGCGGGTGGCACAGATACGCAGTATTTT. It is translated as CASSHLMAGGTDTQYF. The chain links TRBV4-2 to TRBJ2-3, with a weak D call TRBD2 (5 bases). Trimming removed 3 bases at V and 1 base at J, with 14 bases between. This CDR3 has 16 amino acids. Per the germline V gene, CDR1 is LGHNA and CDR2 is YNFKEQ.

V and J are TRBV10-3 and TRBJ1-1, with D perhaps matching TRBD1 (5 bases). The V gene lost 1 base and the J gene lost 4 bases, with 10 bases spanning the gap. The CDR3 runs to 14 residues. Per the germline V gene, CDR1 is ENHRY and CDR2 is SYGVKD. The CDR3 here is CAISELTGFTEAFF. The CDR3 coding sequence is TGTGCCATCAGTGAGTTAACAGGCTTCACTGAAGCTTTCTTT.